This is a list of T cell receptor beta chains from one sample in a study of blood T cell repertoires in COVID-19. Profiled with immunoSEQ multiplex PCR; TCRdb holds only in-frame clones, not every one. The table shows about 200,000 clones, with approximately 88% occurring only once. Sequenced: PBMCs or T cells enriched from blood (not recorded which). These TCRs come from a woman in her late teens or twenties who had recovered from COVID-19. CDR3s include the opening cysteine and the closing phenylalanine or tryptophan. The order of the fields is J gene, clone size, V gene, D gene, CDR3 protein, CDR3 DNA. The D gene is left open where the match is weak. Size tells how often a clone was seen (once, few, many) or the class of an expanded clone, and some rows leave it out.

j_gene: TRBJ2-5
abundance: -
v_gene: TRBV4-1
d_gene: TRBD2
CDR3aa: CASSEGRLAGIQETQYF
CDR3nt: TGCGCCAGCAGCGAGGGGCGACTAGCGGGGATCCAAGAGACCCAGTACTTC

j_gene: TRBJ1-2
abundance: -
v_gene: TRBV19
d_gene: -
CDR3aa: CASSISGNYGYTF
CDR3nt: TGTGCCAGTAGTATTTCAGGAAACTATGGCTACACCTTC

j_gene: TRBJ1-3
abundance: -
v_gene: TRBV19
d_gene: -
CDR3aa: CATGPQVNSGNTIYF
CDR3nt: TGTGCCACCGGACCACAGGTGAACTCTGGAAACACCATATATTTT

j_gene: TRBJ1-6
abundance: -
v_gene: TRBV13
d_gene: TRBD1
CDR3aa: CASSLGTGGSPLHF
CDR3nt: TGTGCCAGCAGCTTAGGGACAGGGGGTTCACCCCTCCACTTT

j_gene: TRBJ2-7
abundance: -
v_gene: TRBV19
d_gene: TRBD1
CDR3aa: CASSRTGANEQYF
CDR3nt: TGTGCCAGTAGTAGGACAGGGGCGAACGAGCAGTACTTC

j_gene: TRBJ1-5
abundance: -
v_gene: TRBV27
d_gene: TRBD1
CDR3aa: CASSSLSGGFNQPQHF
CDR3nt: TGTGCCAGCAGTTCACTCTCAGGGGGCTTCAATCAGCCCCAGCATTTT

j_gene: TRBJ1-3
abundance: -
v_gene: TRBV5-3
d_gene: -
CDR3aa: CARRQFGRGLPYF
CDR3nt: TGTGCCAGAAGGCAATTTGGCCGAGGGTTGCCGTATTTT

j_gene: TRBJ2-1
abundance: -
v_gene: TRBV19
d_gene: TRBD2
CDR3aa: CASSESGGDYNEQFF
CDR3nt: TGTGCCAGTAGTGAGAGCGGGGGAGACTACAATGAGCAGTTCTTC

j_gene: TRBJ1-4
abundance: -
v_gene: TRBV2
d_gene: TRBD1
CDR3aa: CASSPDRGGEKLFF
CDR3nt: TGTGCCAGCAGCCCGGACAGGGGGGGCGAAAAACTGTTTTTT

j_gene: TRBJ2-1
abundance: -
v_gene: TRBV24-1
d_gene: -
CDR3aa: CATSSQGDYNEQFF
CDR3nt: TGTGCCACCAGTTCGCAGGGTGATTACAATGAGCAGTTCTTC

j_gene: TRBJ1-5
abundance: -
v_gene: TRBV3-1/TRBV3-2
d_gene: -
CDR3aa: CASSQDFSNQPQHF
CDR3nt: TGTGCCAGCAGCCAAGATTTCAGTAATCAGCCCCAGCATTTT

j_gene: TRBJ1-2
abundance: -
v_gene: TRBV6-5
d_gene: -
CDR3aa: CASSTHEDSFYGYTF
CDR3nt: TGTGCCAGCAGCACCCACGAGGACAGTTTCTATGGCTACACCTTC

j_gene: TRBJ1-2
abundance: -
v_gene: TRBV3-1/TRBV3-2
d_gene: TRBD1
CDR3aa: CASSQMDRGSYGYTF
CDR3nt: TGTGCCAGCAGCCAAATGGACAGGGGGTCCTATGGCTACACCTTC

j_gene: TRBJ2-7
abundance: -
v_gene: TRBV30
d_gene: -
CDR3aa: CAWNRGGFEQYF
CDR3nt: TGTGCCTGGAATAGAGGGGGTTTCGAGCAGTACTTC

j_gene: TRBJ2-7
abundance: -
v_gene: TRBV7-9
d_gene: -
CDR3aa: CASSSRVGEQYF
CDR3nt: TGTGCCAGCAGCTCCAGGGTTGGCGAGCAGTACTTC

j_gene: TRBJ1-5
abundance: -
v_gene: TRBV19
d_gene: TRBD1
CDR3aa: CASTAGQGAWGNQPQHF
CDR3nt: TGTGCCAGTACCGCGGGACAGGGGGCCTGGGGCAATCAGCCCCAGCATTTT

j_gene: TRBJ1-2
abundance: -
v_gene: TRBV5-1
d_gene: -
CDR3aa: CASSGDRPSNYGYTF
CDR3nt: TGCGCCAGCAGCGGTGACAGGCCGTCTAACTATGGCTACACCTTC

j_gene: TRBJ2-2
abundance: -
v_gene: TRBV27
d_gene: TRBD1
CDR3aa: CASSHGTGDTGELFF
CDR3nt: TGTGCCAGCAGTCACGGGACAGGGGATACCGGGGAGCTGTTTTTT

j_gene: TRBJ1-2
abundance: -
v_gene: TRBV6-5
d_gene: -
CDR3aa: CASTPDGIWGGYTF
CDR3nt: TGTGCCAGCACTCCGGACGGGATCTGGGGAGGCTACACCTTC

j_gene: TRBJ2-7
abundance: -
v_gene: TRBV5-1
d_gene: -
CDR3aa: CASRQGGRGYEQYF
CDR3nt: TGCGCCAGTAGACAGGGAGGTCGAGGATACGAGCAGTACTTC

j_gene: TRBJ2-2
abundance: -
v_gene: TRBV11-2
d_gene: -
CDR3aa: CASSPRANTGELFF
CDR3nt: TGTGCCAGCAGCCCCCGGGCGAACACCGGGGAGCTGTTTTTT

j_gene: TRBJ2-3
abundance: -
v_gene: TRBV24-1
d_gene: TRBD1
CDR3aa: CATSDSGTGHTQYF
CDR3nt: TGTGCCACCAGTGATTCGGGGACAGGCCATACGCAGTATTTT

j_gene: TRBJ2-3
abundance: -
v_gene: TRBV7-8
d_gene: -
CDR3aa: CASSLVSGLADTQYF
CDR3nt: TGTGCCAGCAGCTTAGTGTCAGGGTTGGCAGATACGCAGTATTTT

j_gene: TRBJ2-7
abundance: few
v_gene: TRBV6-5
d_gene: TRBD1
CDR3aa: CASRWGQGSYEQYF
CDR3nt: TGTGCCAGCAGATGGGGACAGGGGTCCTACGAGCAGTACTTC

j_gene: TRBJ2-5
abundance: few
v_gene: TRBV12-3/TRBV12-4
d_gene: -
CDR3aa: CASSLSGKETQYF
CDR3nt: TGTGCCAGCAGTTTATCAGGGAAAGAGACCCAGTACTTC

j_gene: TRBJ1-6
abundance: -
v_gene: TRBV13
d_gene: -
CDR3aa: CASRSGTSSPLHF
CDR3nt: TGTGCCAGCAGATCTGGGACAAGCTCACCCCTCCACTTT

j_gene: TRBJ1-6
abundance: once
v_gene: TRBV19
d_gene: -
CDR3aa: CARNNTPRVSESPLHF
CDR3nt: TGTGCCAGAAACAACACACCCAGGGTATCGGAGTCACCCCTCCACTTT

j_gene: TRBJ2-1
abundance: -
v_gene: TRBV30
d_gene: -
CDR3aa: CAWTRQRAYNEQFF
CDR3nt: TGTGCCTGGACCCGCCAGAGGGCCTACAATGAGCAGTTCTTC

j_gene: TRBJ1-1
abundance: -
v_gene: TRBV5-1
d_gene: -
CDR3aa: CASSDTGGTTEAFF
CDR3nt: TGCGCCAGCAGCGACACCGGGGGGACCACTGAAGCTTTCTTT

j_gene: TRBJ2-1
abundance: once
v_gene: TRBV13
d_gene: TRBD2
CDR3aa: CASSDPSGGSTYNEQFF
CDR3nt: TGTGCCAGCAGCGATCCTAGCGGGGGGTCCACCTACAATGAGCAGTTCTTC

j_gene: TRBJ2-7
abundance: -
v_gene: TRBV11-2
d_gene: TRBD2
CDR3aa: CASSLGGGSYEQYF
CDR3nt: TGTGCCAGCAGCTTAGGCGGGGGGTCCTACGAGCAGTACTTC

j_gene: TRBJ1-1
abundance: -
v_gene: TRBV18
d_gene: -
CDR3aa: CASSPPSGVGAFF
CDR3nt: TGTGCCAGCTCACCACCGTCGGGGGTCGGGGCTTTCTTT

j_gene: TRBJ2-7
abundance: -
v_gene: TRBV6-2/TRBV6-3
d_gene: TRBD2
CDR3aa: CASSYSASGGYEQYF
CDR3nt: TGTGCCAGCAGTTACTCGGCTAGCGGGGGGTACGAGCAGTACTTC

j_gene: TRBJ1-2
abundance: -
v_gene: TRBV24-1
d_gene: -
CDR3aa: CATSQPGYGYTF
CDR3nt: TGTGCCACCAGTCAGCCGGGGTATGGCTACACCTTC

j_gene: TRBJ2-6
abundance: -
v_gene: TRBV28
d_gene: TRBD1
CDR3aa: CATGQGSLSGANVLTF
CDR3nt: TGTGCCACAGGACAGGGGTCCCTCTCTGGGGCCAACGTCCTGACTTTC

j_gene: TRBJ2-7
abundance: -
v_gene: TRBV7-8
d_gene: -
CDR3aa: CASLNEGYEQYF
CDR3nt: TGTGCCAGCCTCAATGAGGGCTACGAGCAGTACTTC

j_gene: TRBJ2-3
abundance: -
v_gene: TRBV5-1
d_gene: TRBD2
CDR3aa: CASSGGRVTDTQYF
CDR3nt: TGCGCCAGCTCCGGTGGGAGGGTGACAGATACGCAGTATTTT

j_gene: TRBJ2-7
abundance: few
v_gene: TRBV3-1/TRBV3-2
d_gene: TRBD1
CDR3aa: CASSRGQGSSYEQYF
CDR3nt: TGTGCCAGCAGCCGTGGACAGGGGTCCTCCTACGAGCAGTACTTC

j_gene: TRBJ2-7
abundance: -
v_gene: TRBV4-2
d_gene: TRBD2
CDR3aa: CASSHLGGTTAYEQYF
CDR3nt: TGTGCCAGCAGCCATCTGGGAGGGACTACCGCCTACGAGCAGTACTTC

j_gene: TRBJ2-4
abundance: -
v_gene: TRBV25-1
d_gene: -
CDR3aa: CASSEPGENIQYF
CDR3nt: TGTGCCAGCAGTGAACCAGGGGAAAACATTCAGTACTTC

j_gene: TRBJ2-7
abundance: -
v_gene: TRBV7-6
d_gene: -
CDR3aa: CASSLASGSYEQYF
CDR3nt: TGTGCCAGCAGCTTAGCCTCAGGATCCTACGAGCAGTACTTC

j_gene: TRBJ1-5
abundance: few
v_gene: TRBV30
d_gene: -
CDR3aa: CAWSDWDWNQPQHF
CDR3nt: TGTGCCTGGAGTGATTGGGACTGGAATCAGCCCCAGCATTTT

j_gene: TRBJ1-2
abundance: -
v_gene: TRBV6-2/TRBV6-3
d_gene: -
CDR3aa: CASSPTGSGKLGYTF
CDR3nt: TGTGCCAGCAGTCCCACAGGGTCGGGGAAACTTGGCTACACCTTC

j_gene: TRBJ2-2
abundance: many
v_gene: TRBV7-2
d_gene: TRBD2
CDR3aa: CASSFSGLGAGELFF
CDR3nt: TGTGCCAGCAGCTTCTCCGGACTAGGGGCCGGGGAGCTGTTTTTT

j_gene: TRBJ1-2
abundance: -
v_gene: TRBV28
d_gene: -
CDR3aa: CASSPASNYGYTF
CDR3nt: TGTGCCAGCAGCCCAGCGTCTAACTATGGCTACACCTTC

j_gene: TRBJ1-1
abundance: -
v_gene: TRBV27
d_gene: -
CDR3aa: CASSSKVGGANTEAFF
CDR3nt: TGTGCCAGCAGTAGTAAAGTAGGGGGGGCGAACACTGAAGCTTTCTTT

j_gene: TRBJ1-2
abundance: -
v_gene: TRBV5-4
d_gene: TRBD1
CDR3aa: CASSGPQGADGYTF
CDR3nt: TGTGCCAGCAGCGGCCCACAGGGGGCTGATGGCTACACCTTC

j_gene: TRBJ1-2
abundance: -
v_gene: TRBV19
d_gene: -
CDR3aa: CASSIAARDIYGYTF
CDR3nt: TGTGCCAGTAGTATCGCGGCCAGGGACATCTATGGCTACACCTTC

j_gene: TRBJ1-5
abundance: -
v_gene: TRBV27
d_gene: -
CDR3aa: CASSLWWSQPQHF
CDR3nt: TGTGCCAGCAGTTTATGGTGGAGTCAGCCCCAGCATTTT

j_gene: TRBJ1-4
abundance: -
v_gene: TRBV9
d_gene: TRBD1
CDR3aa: CASSVQGVLANEKLFF
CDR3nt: TGTGCCAGCAGCGTCCAGGGGGTGTTAGCTAATGAAAAACTGTTTTTT

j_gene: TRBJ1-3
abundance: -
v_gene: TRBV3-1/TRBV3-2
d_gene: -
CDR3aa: CASSQDSGSIFSGNTIYF
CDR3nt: TGTGCCAGCAGCCAAGATTCGGGGAGCATCTTCTCTGGAAACACCATATATTTT

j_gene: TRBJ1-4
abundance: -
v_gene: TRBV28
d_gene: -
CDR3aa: CASSLSPTGIANEKLFF
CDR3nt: TGTGCCAGCAGTTTAAGTCCCACAGGGATAGCTAATGAAAAACTGTTTTTT

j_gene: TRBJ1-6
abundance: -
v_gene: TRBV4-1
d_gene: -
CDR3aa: CASSQSVPGGNNSPLHF
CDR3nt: TGCGCCAGCAGCCAAAGTGTGCCCGGGGGGAATAATTCACCCCTCCACTTT

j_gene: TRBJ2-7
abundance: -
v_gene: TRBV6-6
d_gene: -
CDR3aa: CASTDLQGSYEQYF
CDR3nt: TGTGCCAGCACTGATCTTCAGGGGTCCTACGAGCAGTACTTC

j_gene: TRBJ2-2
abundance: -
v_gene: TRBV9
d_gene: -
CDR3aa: CASSVGNSPNTGELFF
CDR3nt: TGTGCCAGCAGCGTAGGTAATAGCCCGAACACCGGGGAGCTGTTTTTT

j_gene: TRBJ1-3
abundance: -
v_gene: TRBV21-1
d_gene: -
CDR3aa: CASSKSEEFPSSPQRQGGGNTIYF
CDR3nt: TGTGCCAGCAGCAAATCAGAAGAATTCCCTAGCTCCCCGCAGAGACAGGGGGGGGGAAACACCATATATTTT

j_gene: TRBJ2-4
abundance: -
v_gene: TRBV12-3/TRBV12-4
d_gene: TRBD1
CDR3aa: CASSSGQSQSF
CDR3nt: TGTGCCAGCAGTTCGGGACAGTCGCAGAGCTTC

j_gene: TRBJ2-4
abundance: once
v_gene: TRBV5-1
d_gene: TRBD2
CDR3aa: CASSSSGPKNIQYF
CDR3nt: TGCGCCAGCAGCTCTAGCGGACCCAAAAACATTCAGTACTTC